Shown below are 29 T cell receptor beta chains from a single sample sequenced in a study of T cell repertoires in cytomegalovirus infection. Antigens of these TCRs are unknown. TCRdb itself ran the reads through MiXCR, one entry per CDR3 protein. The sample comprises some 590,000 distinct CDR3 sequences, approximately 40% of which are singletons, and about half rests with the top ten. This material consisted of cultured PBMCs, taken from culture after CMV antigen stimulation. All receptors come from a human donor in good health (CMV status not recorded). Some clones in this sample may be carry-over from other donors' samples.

The DNA for the CDR3 is TGTGCCAGCAGTCCCCGGACAGGCGGGGTTCAGCCCCAGCATTTT. This codes for CASSPRTGGVQPQHF. The chain combines TRBV6-5 with TRBJ1-5; 7 nucleotides match TRBD1. The CDR3 totals 15 residues. After removal of 5 bases from V and 6 bases from J, the junction contained 10 bases not matched to a gene. In germline, CDR1 is MNHEY, CDR2 SVGAGI.

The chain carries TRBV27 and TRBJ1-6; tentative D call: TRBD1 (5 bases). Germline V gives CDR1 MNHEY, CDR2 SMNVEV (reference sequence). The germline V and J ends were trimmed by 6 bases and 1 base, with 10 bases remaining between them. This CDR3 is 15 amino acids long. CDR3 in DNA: TGTGCCAGCAGATTAGGGGCATCCTATAATTCACCCCTCCACTTT. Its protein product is CASRLGASYNSPLHF.

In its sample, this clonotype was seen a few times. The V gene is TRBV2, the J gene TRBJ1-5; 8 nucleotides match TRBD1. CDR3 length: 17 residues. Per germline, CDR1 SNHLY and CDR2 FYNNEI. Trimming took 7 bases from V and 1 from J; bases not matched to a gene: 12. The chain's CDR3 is CASMGNRQGTSNQPQHF. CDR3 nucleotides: TGTGCCAGCATGGGGAACCGACAGGGGACCAGCAATCAGCCCCAGCATTTT.

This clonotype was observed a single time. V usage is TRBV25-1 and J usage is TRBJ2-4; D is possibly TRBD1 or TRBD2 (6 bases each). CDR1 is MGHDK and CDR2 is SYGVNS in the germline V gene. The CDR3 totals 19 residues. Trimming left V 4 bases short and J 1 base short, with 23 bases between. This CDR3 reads CASSAAPWAGGGAKNIQYF. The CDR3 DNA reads TGTGCCAGCAGTGCAGCCCCTTGGGCTGGAGGGGGTGCCAAAAACATTCAGTACTTC.

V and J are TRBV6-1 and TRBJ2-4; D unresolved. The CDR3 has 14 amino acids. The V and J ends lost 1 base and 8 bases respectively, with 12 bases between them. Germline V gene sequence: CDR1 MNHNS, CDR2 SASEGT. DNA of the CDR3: TGTGCCAGCAGTGAAGTGGGCCCCCAGGACATTCAGTACTTC. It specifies CASSEVGPQDIQYF.

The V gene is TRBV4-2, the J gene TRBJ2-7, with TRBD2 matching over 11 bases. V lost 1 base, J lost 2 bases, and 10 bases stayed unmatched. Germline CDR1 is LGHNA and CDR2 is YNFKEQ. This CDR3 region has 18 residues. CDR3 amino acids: CASSQVGGKTSGTYEQYF. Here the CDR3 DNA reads TGTGCCAGCAGCCAAGTAGGGGGGAAGACTAGCGGGACCTACGAGCAGTACTTC.

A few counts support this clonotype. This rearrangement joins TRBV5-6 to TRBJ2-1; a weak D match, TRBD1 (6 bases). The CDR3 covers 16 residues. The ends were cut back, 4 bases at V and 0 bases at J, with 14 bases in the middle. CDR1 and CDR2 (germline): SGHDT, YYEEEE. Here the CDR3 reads CASSGATGSSYNEQFF. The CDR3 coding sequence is TGTGCCAGCAGCGGCGCAACAGGGAGCTCCTACAATGAGCAGTTCTTC.

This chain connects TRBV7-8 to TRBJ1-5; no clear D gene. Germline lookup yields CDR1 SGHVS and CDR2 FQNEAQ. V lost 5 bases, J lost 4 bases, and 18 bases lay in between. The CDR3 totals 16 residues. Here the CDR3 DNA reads TGTGCCAGCAGCCCCATCTGGCCAGGCCCTAATCAGCCCCAGCATTTT. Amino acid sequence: CASSPIWPGPNQPQHF.

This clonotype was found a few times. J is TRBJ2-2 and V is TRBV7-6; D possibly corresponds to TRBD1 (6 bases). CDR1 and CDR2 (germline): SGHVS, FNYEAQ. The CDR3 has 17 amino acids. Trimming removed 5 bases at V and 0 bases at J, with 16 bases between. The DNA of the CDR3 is TGTGCCAGCAGCCCATACCCCGCAGGGGCGAACACCGGGGAGCTGTTTTTT. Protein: CASSPYPAGANTGELFF.

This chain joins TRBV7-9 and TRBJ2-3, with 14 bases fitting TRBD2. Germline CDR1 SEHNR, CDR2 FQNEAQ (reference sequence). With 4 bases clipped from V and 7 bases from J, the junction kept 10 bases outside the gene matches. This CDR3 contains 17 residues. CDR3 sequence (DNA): TGTGCCAGCAGCTACCCCACCGGGACTAGCGGGAGATATACGCAGTATTTT. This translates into CASSYPTGTSGRYTQYF.

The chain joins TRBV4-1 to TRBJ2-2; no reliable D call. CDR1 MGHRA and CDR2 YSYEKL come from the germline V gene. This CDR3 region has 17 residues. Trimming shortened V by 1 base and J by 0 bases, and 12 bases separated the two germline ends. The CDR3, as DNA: TGCGCCAGCAGCCAAGGAATGTCCTTATCGAACACCGGGGAGCTGTTTTTT. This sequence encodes CASSQGMSLSNTGELFF.

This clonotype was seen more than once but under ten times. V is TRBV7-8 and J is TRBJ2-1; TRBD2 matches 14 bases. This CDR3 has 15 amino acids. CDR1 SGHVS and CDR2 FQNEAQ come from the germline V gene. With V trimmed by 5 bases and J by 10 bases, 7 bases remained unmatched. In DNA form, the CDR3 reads TGTGCCAGCAGCCCTGGACTAGCGGGAGGATGGGAGCAGTTCTTC. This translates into CASSPGLAGGWEQFF.

CDR3 DNA: TGTGCCAGCAGTTTATCAGTGCAACGGGGTGAAGCTTTCTTT. It is translated as CASSLSVQRGEAFF. The V call is TRBV28, the J call TRBJ1-1; D remains ambiguous. The CDR3 covers 14 residues. V lost 1 base and J 7 bases, leaving 13 bases between the germline ends. The germline CDR1 and CDR2 sequences are MDHEN and SYDVKM.

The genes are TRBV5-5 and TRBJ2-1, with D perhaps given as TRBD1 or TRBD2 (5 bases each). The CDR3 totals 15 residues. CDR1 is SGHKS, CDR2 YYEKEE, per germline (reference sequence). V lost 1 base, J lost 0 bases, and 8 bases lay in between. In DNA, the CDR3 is TGTGCCAGCAGCTTGTTGGGGGTCTCCTACAATGAGCAGTTCTTC. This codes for CASSLLGVSYNEQFF.

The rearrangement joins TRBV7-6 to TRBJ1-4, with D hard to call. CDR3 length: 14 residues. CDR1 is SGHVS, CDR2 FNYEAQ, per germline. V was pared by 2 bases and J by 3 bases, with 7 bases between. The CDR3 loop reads CASSLMRSNEKLFF. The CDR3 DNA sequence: TGTGCCAGCAGCTTAATGAGGTCTAATGAAAAACTGTTTTTT.

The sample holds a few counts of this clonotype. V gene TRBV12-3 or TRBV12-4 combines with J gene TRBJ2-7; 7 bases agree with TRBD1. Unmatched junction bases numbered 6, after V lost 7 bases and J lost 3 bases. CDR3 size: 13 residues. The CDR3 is CASTPGGDYEQYF. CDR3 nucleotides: TGTGCCAGCACCCCAGGGGGTGACTACGAGCAGTACTTC.

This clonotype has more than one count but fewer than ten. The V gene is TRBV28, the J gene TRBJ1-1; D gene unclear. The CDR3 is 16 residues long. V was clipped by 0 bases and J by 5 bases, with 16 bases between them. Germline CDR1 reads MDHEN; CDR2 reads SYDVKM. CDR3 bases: TGTGCCAGCAGTTTATGGAGACTCGGCAGCAGGACTGAAGCTTTCTTT. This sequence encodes CASSLWRLGSRTEAFF.

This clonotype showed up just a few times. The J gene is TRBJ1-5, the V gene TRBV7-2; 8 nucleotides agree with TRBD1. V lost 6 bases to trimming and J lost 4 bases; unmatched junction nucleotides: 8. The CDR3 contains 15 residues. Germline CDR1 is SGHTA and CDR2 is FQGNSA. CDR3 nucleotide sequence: TGTGCCAGCAGTCCCCAGGGGGCCTTGAATCAGCCCCAGCATTTT. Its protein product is CASSPQGALNQPQHF.

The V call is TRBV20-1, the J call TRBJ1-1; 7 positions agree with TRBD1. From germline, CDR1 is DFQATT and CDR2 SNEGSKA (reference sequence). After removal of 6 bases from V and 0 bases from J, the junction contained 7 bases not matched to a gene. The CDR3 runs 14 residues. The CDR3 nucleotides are TGCAGTGCCCTCAAGGGGGCCATGAACACTGAAGCTTTCTTT. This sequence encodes CSALKGAMNTEAFF.

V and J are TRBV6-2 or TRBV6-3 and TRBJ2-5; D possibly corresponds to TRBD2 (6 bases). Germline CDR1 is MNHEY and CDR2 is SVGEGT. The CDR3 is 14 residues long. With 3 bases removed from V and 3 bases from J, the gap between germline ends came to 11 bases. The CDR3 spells CASSYGGKKETQYF. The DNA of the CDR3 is TGTGCCAGCAGTTATGGAGGGAAAAAAGAGACCCAGTACTTC.

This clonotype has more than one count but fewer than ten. CDR3 region: CATALRSYNEQFF. As DNA, the CDR3 is TGTGCCACCGCTTTACGCTCCTACAATGAGCAGTTCTTC. The chain links TRBV7-2 to TRBJ2-1, with D unclear. Germline loops: CDR1 SGHTA, CDR2 FQGNSA. The CDR3 runs to 13 residues. V was shortened by 10 bases and J by 0 bases, with 10 bases between the two germline ends.

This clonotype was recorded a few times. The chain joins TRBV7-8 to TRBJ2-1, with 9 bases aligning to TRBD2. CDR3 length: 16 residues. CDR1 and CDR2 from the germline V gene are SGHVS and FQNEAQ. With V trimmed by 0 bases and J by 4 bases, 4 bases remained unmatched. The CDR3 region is CASSLATSGTYNEQFF. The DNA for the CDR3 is TGTGCCAGCAGCTTAGCGACTAGCGGAACTTACAATGAGCAGTTCTTC.

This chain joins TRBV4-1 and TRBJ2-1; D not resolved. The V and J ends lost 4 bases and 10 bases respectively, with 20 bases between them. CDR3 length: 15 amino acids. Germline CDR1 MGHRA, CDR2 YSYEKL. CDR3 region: CASSRRTSPNREQFF. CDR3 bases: TGCGCCAGCAGCCGTCGGACCAGCCCGAACCGGGAGCAGTTCTTC.

Here the CDR3 DNA reads TGTGCCAGCGGTTTCATGGTAACGCAGTATTTT. Translated, it gives CASGFMVTQYF. V is TRBV5-3 and J is TRBJ2-3; unclear D gene. TRBV5-3 is assigned to the ORF class and has an uncertain function. V dropped 8 bases and J dropped 9 bases, with 13 bases sitting between them. CDR3 length: 11 amino acids.

This CDR3 is CASSAPGTGATSQHF. DNA of the CDR3: TGTGCCAGCAGCGCCCCAGGGACAGGGGCTACGTCCCAGCATTTT. The chain has TRBV7-2 and TRBJ1-5, with 10 nucleotides matching TRBD1. Germline CDR1 SGHTA, CDR2 FQGNSA. The CDR3 loop spans 15 amino acids. V shed 5 bases, J shed 11 bases, and the junction held 12 bases outside the gene matches.

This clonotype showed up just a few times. DNA for the CDR3: TGCGCCAGCAGCTTGGTTTCCAGAGCGGGCGGCTACACCTTC. It yields the protein CASSLVSRAGGYTF. The chain employs TRBV5-1 and TRBJ1-2, with D hard to call. V lost 0 bases and J lost 8, with 14 bases in between. Germline V CDR1 and CDR2: SGHRS, YFSETQ. This CDR3 has 14 amino acids.

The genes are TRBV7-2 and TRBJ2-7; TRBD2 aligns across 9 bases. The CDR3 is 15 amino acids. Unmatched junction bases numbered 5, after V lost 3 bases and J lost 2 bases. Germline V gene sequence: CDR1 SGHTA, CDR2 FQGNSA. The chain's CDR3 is CASSFLAGRPYEQYF. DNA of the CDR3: TGTGCCAGCAGCTTTCTAGCGGGAAGACCCTACGAGCAGTACTTC.

The CDR3 region has the DNA TGCAGTGCTAGAGCACCTTTCGGGGCCAAGGGTGAGCAGTTCTTC. Translated: CSARAPFGAKGEQFF. The chain employs TRBV20-1 and TRBJ2-1; D may be TRBD1 or TRBD2 (5 bases each). CDR3 length: 15 amino acids. V was clipped by 1 base and J by 9 bases, with 19 bases between them. Germline V lookup: CDR1 DFQATT, CDR2 SNEGSKA (reference sequence).

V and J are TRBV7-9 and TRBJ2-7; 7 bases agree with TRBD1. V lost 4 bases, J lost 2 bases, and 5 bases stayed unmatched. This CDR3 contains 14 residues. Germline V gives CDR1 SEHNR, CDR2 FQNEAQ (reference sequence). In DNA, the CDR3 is TGTGCCAGCAGCTACCGGGACAGCCCCTACGAGCAGTACTTC. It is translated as CASSYRDSPYEQYF.